This T cell receptor beta chain was sequenced for a study of naive and memory T cell subsets. TCR cDNA received a 3' ligated oligonucleotide that carried a UMI. This CDR3 has 15 amino acids. V trimming: 2 bases; J trimming: 5 bases; junction bases outside the gene matches: 8. CDR1 and CDR2 from the germline V gene are SGHTA and FQGNSA. Amplification of ligated cDNA took four PCR rounds with SP2 and nested alpha and beta constant primers. TCRdb recomputed calls from the 5' RACE reads with MiXCR, one row per CDR3 protein. The data contain about 62,000 distinct CDR3 sequences, 8% to 9% of them singletons. This clonotype was observed a handful of times.

This receptor was obtained from a female donor in good health. The genes are TRBV7-2 and TRBJ1-2; 7 bases fit TRBD1. CDR3 coding DNA: TGTGCCAGCAGCTTAAGGGGGCGGATCGGGTATGGCTACACCTTC. Translation: CASSLRGRIGYGYTF.